The 26 T cell receptor beta chains listed next were all sequenced from one sample in a study of TIL therapy for anti-PD-1-resistant metastatic lung cancer. Sequencing used immunoSEQ v3. Here immunoSEQ multiplex PCR was the method, and the copy in TCRdb shows in-frame clones only, minus some. The sample includes some 4,900 clones, under 70% of them seen just once. The sample's time point: pre-treatment sample, taken before nivolumab and TIL therapy. Tumor tissue came from excised metastases, mostly pleural nodules or supraclavicular lymph nodes. The material sequenced was tumor tissue, taken at baseline. These receptors all stem from a man in his 70s with non-small cell lung cancer.

This clone was detected a few times. The chain employs TRBV6-5 and TRBJ1-1, with a possible D match to TRBD1 (6 bases). Germline-derived CDR1 and CDR2 are MNHEY and SVGAGI. V lost 0 bases, J lost 5 bases, and 16 bases lay in between. The CDR3 totals 16 residues. CDR3 residues: CASSYSTGRRGTEAFF. The CDR3 DNA follows: TGTGCCAGCAGTTACTCGACAGGTCGCCGAGGGACTGAAGCTTTCTTT.

The CDR3 reads CASSLAGGELFF. CDR3 bases: TGTGCCAGCAGCCTGGCTGGCGGGGAGCTGTTTTTT. The J gene is TRBJ2-2, the V gene TRBV9; D call uncertain. The CDR3 spans 12 residues. Germline V gene lookup returns CDR1 SGDLS and CDR2 YYNGEE. Trimming removed 4 bases from V and 7 bases from J, with 8 bases in between.

The rearrangement joins TRBV4-2 to TRBJ2-1; weak D call: TRBD1 (5 bases). The ends were cut back, 4 bases at V and 1 base at J, with 14 bases in the middle. Germline CDR1 LGHNA, CDR2 YNFKEQ. CDR3 length: 16 amino acids. The CDR3 nucleotides read TGTGCCAGCAGCCCTGCAATAGGGGATTCCTACAATGAGCAGTTCTTC. Translated, it gives CASSPAIGDSYNEQFF.

The genes are TRBV5-4 and TRBJ2-1; TRBD2 agrees at 14 bases. The CDR3 extends over 16 amino acids. Germline values: CDR1 SGHNT, CDR2 YYREEE (reference sequence). Unmatched junction bases numbered 4, after V lost 1 base and J lost 7 bases. The DNA for the CDR3 is TGTGCCAGCAGCTTGAAGGGACTAGCGGGAGATAATGAGCAGTTCTTC. Its translation: CASSLKGLAGDNEQFF. Filled out from reference TRBV5-4 and TRBJ2-1, the complete variable domain reads ETGVTQSPTHLIKTRGQQVTLRCSSQSGHNTVSWYQQALGQGPQFIFQYYREEENGRGNFPPRFSGLQFPNYSSELNVNALELDDSALYLCASSLKGLAGDNEQFFGPGTRLTVL.

This rearrangement joins TRBV11-2 to TRBJ2-7; 8 bases map to TRBD1. CDR3 length: 15 amino acids. V was pared by 1 base and J by 4 bases, with 6 bases of the junction left unmatched. Germline V CDR1 and CDR2: SGHAT, FQNNGV. The DNA for the CDR3 is TGTGCCAGCAGCTTAGTCAGGGGGCGCGGATACGAGCAGTACTTC. Translating gives CASSLVRGRGYEQYF.

V and J are TRBV15 and TRBJ2-1, with unresolved D. Per the germline V gene, CDR1 is LNHNV and CDR2 is YYDKDF (reference sequence). Trimming took 0 bases from V and 7 from J, leaving 7 bases between them. CDR3 size: 13 residues. The chain's CDR3 is CATSRESRNEQFF. CDR3 DNA: TGTGCCACCAGCAGAGAAAGTAGAAATGAGCAGTTCTTC.

The gene calls are TRBV19 and TRBJ1-1; no clear D gene. The CDR3 runs 14 residues. Trimming took off 2 bases at V and 1 base at J, with 8 bases between the two ends. Germline V gene lookup returns CDR1 LNHDA and CDR2 SQIVND (reference sequence). The CDR3 DNA sequence: TGTGCCAGTAGTATATCCGTAGGGAACACTGAAGCTTTCTTT. Protein product: CASSISVGNTEAFF.

The chain uses TRBV29-1 and TRBJ1-2; 8 positions match TRBD1. Germline CDR1 and CDR2: SQVTM and ANQGSEA. This CDR3 contains 12 residues. Germline trimming cut 4 bases from V and 8 bases from J; bases unmatched to any gene: 6. CDR3 in DNA: TGCAGCGTTGTTCAGGGGGCGGAAGGCTACACCTTC. Translation gives CSVVQGAEGYTF.

This clone has only a few counts. The rearrangement uses TRBV6-1 and TRBJ2-7; D not certain. The CDR3 runs to 12 residues. Germline V CDR1 and CDR2: MNHNS, SASEGT. V gave up 3 bases and J gave up 4 bases, with 7 bases separating them. The CDR3 region is CASSEIGYEQYF. DNA for the CDR3: TGTGCCAGCAGTGAGATTGGGTACGAGCAGTACTTC.

V usage is TRBV4-1 and J usage is TRBJ2-1; TRBD2 agrees at 12 bases. Germline V lookup: CDR1 MGHRA, CDR2 YSYEKL. The CDR3 is made up of 19 amino acids. J was trimmed by 9 bases and V by 1 base; bases with no gene match: 16. As DNA, the CDR3 is TGCGCCAGCAGCCAAGTGGCACGGGCCGGACTAGCGGGACGGGGTGAGCAGTTCTTC. This sequence encodes CASSQVARAGLAGRGEQFF.

J is TRBJ2-4 and V is TRBV5-1, with no clear D. The CDR3 is 13 residues long. In germline, CDR1 is SGHRS, CDR2 YFSETQ. Deletions cut 0 bases from V and 0 bases from J, with 1 base between. CDR3 DNA sequence: TGCGCCAGCAGCTTGGAAGCCAAAAACATTCAGTACTTC. It encodes CASSLEAKNIQYF.

The genes are TRBV28 and TRBJ1-1; no clear D gene. The V gene lost 5 bases and the J gene lost 0 bases, with 16 bases spanning the gap. This CDR3 spans 16 amino acids. Per germline, CDR1 MDHEN and CDR2 SYDVKM. The CDR3 loop is CASSTPRTEMNTEAFF. CDR3 DNA sequence: TGTGCCAGCAGTACTCCCCGGACCGAAATGAACACTGAAGCTTTCTTT.

The chain joins TRBV28 to TRBJ2-3; 9 bases fit TRBD2. This CDR3 has 15 amino acids. The V gene's germline CDR1 is MDHEN and CDR2 SYDVKM. With V trimmed by 2 bases and J by 1 base, 1 base remained unmatched. The CDR3 loop is CASSLAGGGTDTQYF. The CDR3 DNA reads as TGTGCCAGCAGTTTAGCGGGAGGGGGCACAGATACGCAGTATTTT.

This clone was detected a few times. The V and J genes are TRBV25-1 and TRBJ2-2, with 16 bases aligning to TRBD2. V lost 2 bases to trimming and J lost 6 bases; unmatched junction nucleotides: 3. Germline V CDR1 and CDR2: MGHDK, SYGVNS. This CDR3 comprises 17 residues. The CDR3 DNA is TGTGCCAGCAGTGAAGGTGGGACTAGCGGGAGGGCCGGGGAGCTGTTTTTT. Translating gives CASSEGGTSGRAGELFF.

V is TRBV19 and J is TRBJ1-2, with TRBD1 matching over 8 bases. The CDR3 covers 14 residues. V trimming: 6 bases; J trimming: 3 bases; junction bases outside the gene matches: 6. Germline assignment: CDR1 LNHDA and CDR2 SQIVND (reference sequence). CDR3 DNA sequence: TGTGCCAGTAGGGCTGGGACAGGCGACTATGGCTACACCTTC. Its protein is CASRAGTGDYGYTF.

About this clone itself: Its ends do not fully match the called genes, so a read error is possible. The chain combines TRBV6-1 with TRBJ1-2; D unresolved. Looked up from germline, CDR1 is MNHNS and CDR2 is SASEGT. This CDR3 has 14 residues. CDR3 sequence: CAISELPTNYGYTF. Written as DNA, the CDR3 is TGTGCCATCAGTGAACTGCCGACTAACTATGGCTACACCTTC.

This clone was seen more than once but under ten times. J is TRBJ1-2 and V is TRBV19; 7 nucleotides agree with TRBD1. Germline CDR1 is LNHDA and CDR2 is SQIVND (reference sequence). The CDR3 totals 13 residues. J gave up 3 bases and V 5 bases, and 3 bases lay outside the gene matches. The CDR3 DNA follows: TGTGCCAGTAGTGGTGACAGGGACTATGGCTACACCTTC. This translates into CASSGDRDYGYTF.

The chain combines TRBV5-4 with TRBJ2-3, with 12 bases lining up with TRBD2. The CDR3 contains 14 residues. CDR1 SGHNT and CDR2 YYREEE come from the germline V gene (reference sequence). With 4 bases clipped from V and 4 bases from J, the junction kept 1 base outside the gene matches. CDR3 region: CASSASGRADTQYF. In DNA form, the CDR3 reads TGTGCCAGCAGCGCTAGCGGGAGGGCAGATACGCAGTATTTT.

The rearrangement uses TRBV7-8 and TRBJ2-1, with 11 bases aligning to TRBD2. Germline CDR1 SGHVS, CDR2 FQNEAQ. The junction had 12 bases not matched to a gene; V was cut back by 5 bases and J by 3 bases. The CDR3 length is 18 residues. CDR3 nucleotide sequence: TGTGCCAGCAGCGCGCGACTAGCGGGAACTGTTATCTACAATGAGCAGTTCTTC. As protein: CASSARLAGTVIYNEQFF.

The chain employs TRBV18 and TRBJ2-1; D gene uncertain. V gave up 3 bases and J gave up 6 bases, with 9 bases separating them. Germline CDR1 is KGHSH and CDR2 is LQKENI. The CDR3 covers 13 residues. The CDR3 coding sequence is TGTGCCAGCTCACCGGTTAGTTCCAATGAGCAGTTCTTC. As protein: CASSPVSSNEQFF.

The rearrangement links TRBV15 to TRBJ2-1; a weak D match, TRBD2 (5 bases). This CDR3 contains 15 residues. Trimming stripped 0 bases from V and 6 bases from J, with 12 bases between. From germline, CDR1 is LNHNV and CDR2 YYDKDF (reference sequence). The CDR3 sequence: CATSRDLATTNEQFF. The CDR3 DNA is TGTGCCACCAGCAGAGATCTTGCGACTACCAATGAGCAGTTCTTC.

The chain links TRBV7-8 to TRBJ1-1; TRBD1 might be the D (5 bases). The V gene's germline CDR1 is SGHVS and CDR2 FQNEAQ. CDR3 length: 15 residues. The V end lost 2 bases, the J end lost 4 bases, and 14 bases lay between the germline ends. CDR3 sequence: CASSLQGKLATEAFF. DNA of the CDR3: TGTGCCAGCAGCTTACAGGGTAAGCTGGCCACTGAAGCTTTCTTT.

V gene TRBV4-1 combines with J gene TRBJ1-2; 11 bases agree with TRBD1. Germline lookup yields CDR1 MGHRA and CDR2 YSYEKL. The CDR3 consists of 15 residues. With V trimmed by 5 bases and J by 7 bases, 9 bases remained unmatched. The CDR3 bases are TGCGCCAGCAGCACCCCAGGACAGGGGGCGCGTGGCTACACCTTC. It specifies CASSTPGQGARGYTF.

This clone was counted only a few times. The J gene is TRBJ2-7, the V gene TRBV6-5, with 7 bases identical to TRBD1. The CDR3 covers 15 residues. CDR1 is MNHEY, CDR2 SVGAGI, per germline. J gave up 2 bases and V 6 bases, and 10 bases lay outside the gene matches. The CDR3 protein is CASSPGTAKTYEQYF. CDR3 DNA sequence: TGTGCCAGCAGCCCAGGGACAGCGAAGACCTACGAGCAGTACTTC.

The gene calls are TRBV6-5 and TRBJ1-1, with D unresolved. Germline CDR1 reads MNHEY; CDR2 reads SVGAGI. Between the trimmed V and J ends, which lost 8 bases and 0 bases, there was a span of 10 bases. This CDR3 has 13 amino acids. The CDR3 loop reads CASRDIMNTEAFF. DNA for the CDR3: TGTGCCAGCCGAGACATTATGAACACTGAAGCTTTCTTT.

This clone was observed once. This chain connects TRBV14 to TRBJ2-6; D gene unclear. The germline CDR1 and CDR2 sequences are SGHDN and FVKESK. The CDR3 contains 15 residues. Trimming pared 3 bases from V and 1 base from J, leaving 7 bases between. CDR3 sequence: CASSQTSSGANVLTF. In DNA form, the CDR3 reads TGTGCCAGCAGCCAGACCAGTTCTGGGGCCAACGTCCTGACTTTC. Supplemented by reference TRBV14 and TRBJ2-6, the full variable domain reads EAGVTQFPSHSVIEKGQTVTLRCDPISGHDNLYWYRRVMGKEIKFLLHFVKESKQDESGMPNNRFLAERTGGTYSTLKVQPAELEDSGVYFCASSQTSSGANVLTFGAGSRLTVL.